This T cell receptor beta chain emerged from a study of identical twins. Unique molecular identifiers were present on the cDNA, and a universal primer site came from template switching. MiXCR, applied by TCRdb to the 5' RACE reads, yields one record per CDR3 protein. The top ten clones hold more than 0.8% of a sample with 400,000 to 550,000 distinct CDR3 sequences, roughly an eighth of them seen once. The trim removed 6 bases at V and 2 bases at J, leaving 10 bases unmatched. Germline V lookup: CDR1 SGDLS, CDR2 YYNGEE. The CDR3 sequence is 16 residues long. This clonotype has a handful of counts. These data were also reused for a study on yellow fever vaccine responses in identical twins.

The source material was CD4+ T cells sorted from blood. The chain is built from TRBV9 and TRBJ2-2, with 7 positions matching TRBD2. The clonotype originates from a woman aged 18-29 years in good health. The CDR3 here is CASTQGGRSNTGELFF. The DNA for the CDR3 is TGTGCCAGCACCCAAGGCGGGAGATCCAACACCGGGGAGCTGTTTTTT.